This T cell receptor (beta chain) was captured in a study of CD8 T cells in Susac syndrome. This clonotype was detected once. CD8+ and CD4+ T cells from blood underwent TCR beta sequencing. Relapsing-remitting disease, either stable or active, was present in the treatment-naive patients who were the multiple sclerosis controls. FACS enriched CD8+ TEMRA cells, while bulk CD8+ and CD4+ were negatively isolated. Random hexamers were used to reverse transcribe the RNA input (roughly 0.5 to 1 ug). The immunoSEQ assay covered 54 Vbeta and 13 Jbeta segments for CDR3. TCRdb processed the immunoSEQ multiplex PCR reads anew with MiXCR; each CDR3 protein has one entry. The table lists approximately 150,000 distinct CDR3 sequences, approximately 95% of them singletons. Germline loops: CDR1 MNHEY, CDR2 SVGEGT. The CDR3 consists of 16 residues. V was pared by 6 bases and J by 3 bases, with 13 bases of the junction left unmatched.

The chain employs TRBV6-2 or TRBV6-3 and TRBJ2-7, with 8 bases aligning to TRBD1. The specimen sequenced was CD4+ T cells from PBMCs. The sequence came from a human donor with multiple sclerosis. CDR3 bases: TGTGCCAGCAGCCTTCGGCAGGGGGCAGTGGACTACGAGCAGTACTTC. It is translated as CASSLRQGAVDYEQYF.